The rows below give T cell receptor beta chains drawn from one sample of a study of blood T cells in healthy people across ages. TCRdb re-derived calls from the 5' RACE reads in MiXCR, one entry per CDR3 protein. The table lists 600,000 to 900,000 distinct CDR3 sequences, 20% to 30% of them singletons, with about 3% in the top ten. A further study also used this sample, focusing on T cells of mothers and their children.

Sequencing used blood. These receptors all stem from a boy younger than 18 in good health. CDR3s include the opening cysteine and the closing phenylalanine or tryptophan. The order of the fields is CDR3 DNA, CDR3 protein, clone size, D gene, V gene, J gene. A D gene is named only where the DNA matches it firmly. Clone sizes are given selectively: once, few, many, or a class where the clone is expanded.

CDR3 DNA: TGCGCCAGCAGCTTGGAGGGACGGGCGAGCTCCTACGAGCAGTACTTC; CDR3 protein: CASSLEGRASSYEQYF; clone size: once; D gene: NA; V gene: TRBV5-1; J gene: TRBJ2-7
CDR3 DNA: TGCAGCGTTGTTCATTGGGAGACCCAGTACTTC; CDR3 protein: CSVVHWETQYF; clone size: NA; D gene: NA; V gene: TRBV29-1; J gene: TRBJ2-5
CDR3 DNA: TGTGCCAGCACCCAGGGGCAGGTTAGCGACGAGCAGTACTTC; CDR3 protein: CASTQGQVSDEQYF; clone size: few; D gene: NA; V gene: TRBV7-6; J gene: TRBJ2-7
CDR3 DNA: TGTGCCAGCAGCTTAGCACAGGGTGCCTACGTGCAGTACTTC; CDR3 protein: CASSLAQGAYVQYF; clone size: NA; D gene: NA; V gene: TRBV7-2; J gene: TRBJ2-7
CDR3 DNA: TGTGCCAGCAGTGACGGGGGGGGGAACACCGGGGAGCTGTTTTTT; CDR3 protein: CASSDGGGNTGELFF; clone size: NA; D gene: TRBD2; V gene: TRBV2; J gene: TRBJ2-2
CDR3 DNA: TGTGCCAGCAGTGAAGATTTCGACAGGGCCACCTACGAGCAGTACTTC; CDR3 protein: CASSEDFDRATYEQYF; clone size: few; D gene: TRBD1; V gene: TRBV6-1; J gene: TRBJ2-7
CDR3 DNA: TGTGCCAGCAGCCTCCATGATGAGCAGTTCTTC; CDR3 protein: CASSLHDEQFF; clone size: many; D gene: NA; V gene: TRBV7-2; J gene: TRBJ2-1
CDR3 DNA: TGTGCCAGCGCAGGAGGGGAAGATACGCAGTATTTT; CDR3 protein: CASAGGEDTQYF; clone size: NA; D gene: NA; V gene: TRBV7-3; J gene: TRBJ2-3
CDR3 DNA: TGTGCCAGCAGCGTAGAAGGCAGGGAAGGCTTCTCCAGGGAAGCTTTCTTT; CDR3 protein: CASSVEGREGFSREAFF; clone size: few; D gene: NA; V gene: TRBV9; J gene: TRBJ1-1
CDR3 DNA: TGTGCCAGCAGTCCCCGGGGTGGTTCACCCCTCCACTTT; CDR3 protein: CASSPRGGSPLHF; clone size: few; D gene: NA; V gene: TRBV6-1; J gene: TRBJ1-6
CDR3 DNA: TGCAGTGCCAGGACAGGGAACACCGGGGAGCTGTCTTTT; CDR3 protein: CSARTGNTGELSF; clone size: few; D gene: TRBD1; V gene: TRBV20-1; J gene: TRBJ2-2
CDR3 DNA: TGTGCCAGCAGTCCGGGCGAACGGTGGGTGCAGTATTTT; CDR3 protein: CASSPGERWVQYF; clone size: NA; D gene: NA; V gene: TRBV11-1; J gene: TRBJ2-3
CDR3 DNA: TGTGCCAGCAGTGCAGGGACAGGGTTCGACGAGCAGTACTTC; CDR3 protein: CASSAGTGFDEQYF; clone size: few; D gene: TRBD1; V gene: TRBV2; J gene: TRBJ2-7
CDR3 DNA: TGTGCCAGCAGCGCCGCCGGCGTCATACACAATGAGCAGTTCTTC; CDR3 protein: CASSAAGVIHNEQFF; clone size: NA; D gene: NA; V gene: TRBV7-9; J gene: TRBJ2-1
CDR3 DNA: TGCGCCAGCAGCTACGACAGGGTCACAGATACGCAGTATTTT; CDR3 protein: CASSYDRVTDTQYF; clone size: NA; D gene: TRBD1; V gene: TRBV5-1; J gene: TRBJ2-3
CDR3 DNA: TGTGCCAGCAGTCAGACTTTTACAGGGGGCGGGGGCTATGGCTACACCTTC; CDR3 protein: CASSQTFTGGGGYGYTF; clone size: NA; D gene: TRBD1; V gene: TRBV6-1; J gene: TRBJ1-2
CDR3 DNA: TGTGCCAGCAGCCAACCGGGAGGATTTCCCGGGGAGCTGTTTTTT; CDR3 protein: CASSQPGGFPGELFF; clone size: NA; D gene: TRBD2; V gene: TRBV14; J gene: TRBJ2-2
CDR3 DNA: TGTGCCAGCAGTAGGACTAGCGGTGCGTGGGAGACCCAGTACTTC; CDR3 protein: CASSRTSGAWETQYF; clone size: few; D gene: TRBD2; V gene: TRBV7-2; J gene: TRBJ2-5
CDR3 DNA: TGTGCCAGCAGTTACGGGCGACTAGCGCCTACTACACAAGAGACCCAGTACTTC; CDR3 protein: CASSYGRLAPTTQETQYF; clone size: NA; D gene: TRBD2; V gene: TRBV6-5; J gene: TRBJ2-5
CDR3 DNA: TGCGCCAGCAGCCAAGATCGGGGGAACACCATATATTTT; CDR3 protein: CASSQDRGNTIYF; clone size: many; D gene: NA; V gene: TRBV4-1; J gene: TRBJ1-3
CDR3 DNA: TGTGCCAGCAGCCGAACGGAGGGAGCGGAGACCCAGTACTTC; CDR3 protein: CASSRTEGAETQYF; clone size: few; D gene: NA; V gene: TRBV6-5; J gene: TRBJ2-5
CDR3 DNA: TGTGCCAGCAGACCCCATGGGGGGCGCGGCTACACCTTC; CDR3 protein: CASRPHGGRGYTF; clone size: NA; D gene: NA; V gene: TRBV7-8; J gene: TRBJ1-2
CDR3 DNA: TGCGCCAGCAGCCCGGATAGCGGGGGGTTTGATGAGCAGTTCTTC; CDR3 protein: CASSPDSGGFDEQFF; clone size: few; D gene: TRBD2; V gene: TRBV5-1; J gene: TRBJ2-1
CDR3 DNA: TGTGCCAGCAGCTTGTATTCCGGGGCCAACGTCCTGACTTTC; CDR3 protein: CASSLYSGANVLTF; clone size: few; D gene: NA; V gene: TRBV5-6; J gene: TRBJ2-6
CDR3 DNA: TGTGCCAGCAGCCGGGGGTTTCCTAACTATGGCTACACCTTC; CDR3 protein: CASSRGFPNYGYTF; clone size: NA; D gene: NA; V gene: TRBV3-1; J gene: TRBJ1-2
CDR3 DNA: TGTGCCAGCAGTCCTACAGGGATGGGTTCACCCCTCCACTTT; CDR3 protein: CASSPTGMGSPLHF; clone size: few; D gene: NA; V gene: TRBV28; J gene: TRBJ1-6
CDR3 DNA: TGCAGTGCTAGCGTACAGACAGGGACCCAGTACTTC; CDR3 protein: CSASVQTGTQYF; clone size: NA; D gene: NA; V gene: TRBV20-1; J gene: TRBJ2-5
CDR3 DNA: TGTGCCAGCAGAGGCCTCCCCAACACAGATACGCAGTATTTT; CDR3 protein: CASRGLPNTDTQYF; clone size: few; D gene: NA; V gene: TRBV27; J gene: TRBJ2-3
CDR3 DNA: TGCGCCAGCAGCTTGGAACAGGGTAACTATGGCTACACCTTC; CDR3 protein: CASSLEQGNYGYTF; clone size: few; D gene: NA; V gene: TRBV5-1; J gene: TRBJ1-2
CDR3 DNA: TGTGCCAGCAGCCAAAGACTAGGAACGGGCCCCGGGCCTGGTGAGCAGTTCTTC; CDR3 protein: CASSQRLGTGPGPGEQFF; clone size: NA; D gene: NA; V gene: TRBV4-2; J gene: TRBJ2-1
CDR3 DNA: TGCGCCAGCAGCCAAGTTCCGGGACAGGGCACAGATACGCAGTATTTT; CDR3 protein: CASSQVPGQGTDTQYF; clone size: NA; D gene: TRBD1; V gene: TRBV4-3; J gene: TRBJ2-3
CDR3 DNA: TGCAGTGCTAGTAGGAGGGACCCCAATCAGCCCCAGCATTTT; CDR3 protein: CSASRRDPNQPQHF; clone size: few; D gene: NA; V gene: TRBV20-1; J gene: TRBJ1-5
CDR3 DNA: TGCAGTGCTAGAGATTCGGAGGGGACTAATGAAAAACTGTTTTTT; CDR3 protein: CSARDSEGTNEKLFF; clone size: NA; D gene: NA; V gene: TRBV20-1; J gene: TRBJ1-4
CDR3 DNA: TGCAGCGTTTCACCGACGGGAAATGAGCAGTTCTTC; CDR3 protein: CSVSPTGNEQFF; clone size: NA; D gene: NA; V gene: TRBV29-1; J gene: TRBJ2-1
CDR3 DNA: TGTGCCAGCACACCCATCCCTATTGGGACAGCAAACATTCAGTACTTC; CDR3 protein: CASTPIPIGTANIQYF; clone size: NA; D gene: TRBD1; V gene: TRBV6-6; J gene: TRBJ2-4
CDR3 DNA: TGCGCCAGCAGCCATGGCCGGGACGGATTTAGGTACGAGCAGTACTTC; CDR3 protein: CASSHGRDGFRYEQYF; clone size: NA; D gene: NA; V gene: TRBV4-1; J gene: TRBJ2-7
CDR3 DNA: TGCGCCAGCAGCTTGGCGTCGACTATATCCTACGAGCAGTACTTC; CDR3 protein: CASSLASTISYEQYF; clone size: few; D gene: NA; V gene: TRBV5-1; J gene: TRBJ2-7
CDR3 DNA: TGTGCCAGCAGCTTGACAGGGGCCGACTATAATTCACCCCTCCACTTT; CDR3 protein: CASSLTGADYNSPLHF; clone size: NA; D gene: TRBD1; V gene: TRBV5-5; J gene: TRBJ1-6
CDR3 DNA: TGTGCCAGCAGTGACGCCGGCAGCTCCGACTACAATGAGCAGTTCTTC; CDR3 protein: CASSDAGSSDYNEQFF; clone size: NA; D gene: NA; V gene: TRBV2; J gene: TRBJ2-1
CDR3 DNA: TGCAGTGCGTGGGACAACAGGACTCCTAATTGGCAGTACTTC; CDR3 protein: CSAWDNRTPNWQYF; clone size: few; D gene: NA; V gene: TRBV20-1; J gene: TRBJ2-7
CDR3 DNA: TGTGCCAGCAGTCCCGGGACATCCCCCTACGAGCAGTACTTC; CDR3 protein: CASSPGTSPYEQYF; clone size: NA; D gene: NA; V gene: TRBV6-8; J gene: TRBJ2-7
CDR3 DNA: TGTGCCAGCAGCTTAGAGGCGGAAGATACGCAGTATTTT; CDR3 protein: CASSLEAEDTQYF; clone size: NA; D gene: NA; V gene: TRBV7-2; J gene: TRBJ2-3
CDR3 DNA: TGCGCCAGCAGCCAAGATGGGACAGGGTACCAGCCCCAGCATTTT; CDR3 protein: CASSQDGTGYQPQHF; clone size: NA; D gene: TRBD1; V gene: TRBV4-1; J gene: TRBJ1-5
CDR3 DNA: TGTGCCAGCAGCTTCGGACTAGCGGAAGATACGCAGTATTTT; CDR3 protein: CASSFGLAEDTQYF; clone size: NA; D gene: TRBD2; V gene: TRBV5-5; J gene: TRBJ2-3
CDR3 DNA: TGTGCCAGCAGTTTGGGTAGATCCACTGAAGCTTTCTTT; CDR3 protein: CASSLGRSTEAFF; clone size: many; D gene: NA; V gene: TRBV12-3/TRBV12-4; J gene: TRBJ1-1
CDR3 DNA: TGCAGCGTCGGCGGACTTCCTAAGAACGAGCAGTACTTC; CDR3 protein: CSVGGLPKNEQYF; clone size: NA; D gene: NA; V gene: TRBV29-1; J gene: TRBJ2-7
CDR3 DNA: TGTGCCAGCAGTTTTCTAGCGGGGGAGAACAATGAGCAGTTCTTC; CDR3 protein: CASSFLAGENNEQFF; clone size: NA; D gene: TRBD2; V gene: TRBV27; J gene: TRBJ2-1
CDR3 DNA: TGTGCCACCCGTCCCGGGACAGGTTCCTACGAGCAGTACTTC; CDR3 protein: CATRPGTGSYEQYF; clone size: NA; D gene: TRBD1; V gene: TRBV2; J gene: TRBJ2-7
CDR3 DNA: TGTGCCAGCAACAGGAAAGAGACCACAGATACGCAGTATTTT; CDR3 protein: CASNRKETTDTQYF; clone size: NA; D gene: NA; V gene: TRBV13; J gene: TRBJ2-3
CDR3 DNA: TGCGCCAGCAGCAACAGGGATACGAACACCGGGGAGCTGTTTTTT; CDR3 protein: CASSNRDTNTGELFF; clone size: NA; D gene: NA; V gene: TRBV4-1; J gene: TRBJ2-2
CDR3 DNA: TGCGCCAGCAGTGCCGGACAGGGATCAGGCATTCAGTACTTC; CDR3 protein: CASSAGQGSGIQYF; clone size: many; D gene: TRBD1; V gene: TRBV5-1; J gene: TRBJ2-4
CDR3 DNA: TGTGCCACCACTGGTCGGGGCGAAGAGACCCAGTACTTC; CDR3 protein: CATTGRGEETQYF; clone size: few; D gene: NA; V gene: TRBV15; J gene: TRBJ2-5
CDR3 DNA: TGCAGTGCTAGCTGGGCAGGGAGGGGATCGGGAGAAAAACTGTTTTTT; CDR3 protein: CSASWAGRGSGEKLFF; clone size: many; D gene: NA; V gene: TRBV20-1; J gene: TRBJ1-4
CDR3 DNA: TGTGCCCTTGATCGGGGGGGCCAAGAGACCCAGTACTTC; CDR3 protein: CALDRGGQETQYF; clone size: NA; D gene: TRBD2; V gene: TRBV2; J gene: TRBJ2-5
CDR3 DNA: TGTGCCAGCAGCTCCATGACAGGGAAAGAGACCCAGTACTTC; CDR3 protein: CASSSMTGKETQYF; clone size: NA; D gene: TRBD1; V gene: TRBV7-9; J gene: TRBJ2-5
CDR3 DNA: TGTGCCAGCAGCTCGCCGGGACTGAGCTCTGGGGCCAACGTCCTGACTTTC; CDR3 protein: CASSSPGLSSGANVLTF; clone size: few; D gene: NA; V gene: TRBV7-3; J gene: TRBJ2-6
CDR3 DNA: TGTGCCAGCAGCCACGGACTAGCTCGTTCCTACAATGAGCAGTTCTTC; CDR3 protein: CASSHGLARSYNEQFF; clone size: few; D gene: TRBD2; V gene: TRBV7-3; J gene: TRBJ2-1
CDR3 DNA: TGTGCCAGCAGCTACATTGGTCCGGGGGCGGAAGAAAAACTGTTTTTT; CDR3 protein: CASSYIGPGAEEKLFF; clone size: NA; D gene: NA; V gene: TRBV27; J gene: TRBJ1-4